Sequencing of this T cell receptor beta chain was carried out in a study of control samples from healthy donors and cancer patients. The V gene's germline CDR1 is SGHDT and CDR2 YYEEEE. V was shortened by 3 bases and J by 6 bases, with 16 bases between the two germline ends. This CDR3 is 15 amino acids long. Libraries were prepared by immunoSEQ multiplex PCR; TCRdb keeps only in-frame clonotypes and omits some of them. The sample gives 100,000 to 150,000 clones, 89% of which show up once; 40% is in the top ten. The chain recombines TRBV5-6 with TRBJ2-1; D is possibly TRBD2 (6 bases). The TCR comes from a man aged 50 to 59 in good health. The sequencing sample was made of blood. CDR3 residues: CASSWGGVRGNEQFF. The CDR3 DNA reads as TGTGCCAGCAGCTGGGGCGGGGTGAGGGGCAATGAGCAGTTCTTC.